Below, 5 T cell receptor beta chains from the same sample are listed, as sequenced in a study of T cells in Graves' hyperthyroidism and ophthalmopathy. Amplified TCR beta CDR3 regions came from RNA transcripts. HTBI primers drove first-round RT-PCR of the TCR CDR3. Via MiXCR, TCRdb re-called the multiplex PCR reads, giving one row per CDR3 protein. The data hold 300,000 to 450,000 distinct CDR3 sequences, with around a sixth observed a single time. Sequencing used blood. The receptor set was obtained from a young man with Graves' ophthalmopathy.

This clonotype was seen repeatedly, ten times or more. The chain uses TRBV12-3 or TRBV12-4 and TRBJ2-1; 11 nucleotides agree with TRBD2. The CDR3 is made up of 19 amino acids. J gave up 0 bases and V 6 bases, and 13 bases lay outside the gene matches. For the CDR3, the DNA is TGTGCCAGCAGCCATACCGGGACTAGCGGACTTGGCTCCTACAATGAGCAGTTCTTC. It is translated as CASSHTGTSGLGSYNEQFF.

This clonotype was observed many times. The chain links TRBV3-1 to TRBJ2-5; TRBD2 agrees at 12 bases. The V gene's germline CDR1 is LGHDT and CDR2 YNNKEL (reference sequence). V lost 0 bases to trimming and J lost 6 bases; unmatched junction nucleotides: 2. The CDR3 is 15 amino acids. The CDR3 coding sequence is TGTGCCAGCAGCCAAGAAACTAGCGGGGGGAAGACCCAGTACTTC. Protein sequence: CASSQETSGGKTQYF.

This clonotype showed up just a few times. The DNA of the CDR3 is TGTGCCAGCAGTCGCCCCGGGACAGGGAACGACTATCAGCCCCAGCATTTT. Its protein product is CASSRPGTGNDYQPQHF. The V call is TRBV28, the J call TRBJ1-5; TRBD1 aligns across 9 bases. The CDR3 consists of 17 residues. The ends lost 5 bases at V and 5 bases at J; junction bases unmatched: 13. CDR1 is MDHEN and CDR2 is SYDVKM in the germline V gene.

The chain recombines TRBV28 with TRBJ2-7, with 7 bases fitting TRBD2. With V trimmed by 5 bases and J by 2 bases, 9 bases remained unmatched. CDR3 length equals 15 residues. Germline CDR1 is MDHEN and CDR2 is SYDVKM. The DNA for the CDR3 is TGTGCCAGCAGTCCACCCGGGAGGCCTACCTACGAGCAGTACTTC. The encoded protein is CASSPPGRPTYEQYF.

CDR3 bases: TGTGCCAGCAGCCCCCCAGGGCTGGCCCCAGATACGCAGTATTTT. The encoded protein is CASSPPGLAPDTQYF. This chain uses TRBV7-6 with TRBJ2-3; the D gene is possibly TRBD1 (5 bases). V was pared by 5 bases and J by 4 bases, with 16 bases between. The germline V gene encodes CDR1 SGHVS and CDR2 FNYEAQ. The CDR3 runs to 15 residues.